The 4 T cell receptor beta chains given below trace back to one sample, sequenced in a study of blood T cells in healthy people across ages. Alongside a J-beta primer mix, a sample-barcoded 5' primer served in a second PCR lasting roughly 7 to 11 cycles. From the 5' RACE reads, TCRdb called clonotypes with MiXCR, one entry per CDR3 protein. The sample carries over a million distinct CDR3 sequences, 35% to 50% recorded once. The sequencing input was blood. The source is a woman between 55 and 75 years old in good health.

The CDR3 is CATKSPGQTNIQYF. The CDR3, as DNA: TGTGCCACCAAGTCCCCGGGACAGACAAACATTCAGTACTTC. The rearrangement links TRBV25-1 to TRBJ2-4; 7 bases agree with TRBD1. The CDR3 runs to 14 residues. V lost 10 bases to trimming and J lost 6 bases; unmatched junction nucleotides: 12. Germline V gives CDR1 MGHDK, CDR2 SYGVNS.

The CDR3 DNA is TGTGCCGGAGAGAGGGCAGGCACAGATACGCAGTATTTT. This codes for CAGERAGTDTQYF. The rearrangement links TRBV2 to TRBJ2-3; D perhaps matches TRBD2 (5 bases). The CDR3 is 13 residues long. The V gene lost 11 bases and the J gene lost 1 base, with 13 bases spanning the gap. From germline, CDR1 is SNHLY and CDR2 FYNNEI. The variable domain in full, with the rest retrieved from reference TRBV2 and TRBJ2-3, is EPEVTQTPSHQVTQMGQEVILRCVPISNHLYFYWYRQILGQKVEFLVSFYNNEISEKSEIFDDQFSVERPDGSNFTLKIRSTKLEDSAMYFCAGERAGTDTQYFGPGTRLTVL.

The CDR3 nucleotides read TGTGCCAGCAGCCAAGATGCAAGGCCCGTTGGCTACACCTTC. Translating it yields CASSQDARPVGYTF. The chain links TRBV4-2 to TRBJ1-2; D not resolved. This CDR3 spans 14 amino acids. Germline V gives CDR1 LGHNA, CDR2 YNFKEQ. Trimming removed 0 bases at V and 7 bases at J, with 12 bases between.

This clonotype occurred many times. V is TRBV10-3 and J is TRBJ2-5; D unresolved. The germline gives CDR1 ENHRY, CDR2 SYGVKD. This CDR3 contains 14 residues. V lost 3 bases and J 4 bases, leaving 12 bases between the germline ends. The CDR3: CAISDSGFGETQYF. DNA of the CDR3: TGTGCCATCAGTGATTCTGGGTTTGGAGAGACCCAGTACTTC.